These T cell receptor beta chains were read from a single sample in a study of cytomegalovirus exposure and HLA in healthy donors. Profiled with immunoSEQ multiplex PCR; TCRdb holds only in-frame clones, not every one. The sample has 85,000 to 120,000 clones, roughly three quarters seen once; the top ten hold 9.6%. The sequencing sample was made of PBMCs. Receptors originate from a male donor in good health and CMV-seropositive. Each CDR3 is given with its conserved first and last residue. A D gene is named only where the DNA matches it firmly. Rows may omit the clone size; those that give it use once, few, many or a size class.

CDR3nt: TGTGCCAGCACCCCTCGGGACTATAATGAAAAACTGTTTTTT
CDR3aa: CASTPRDYNEKLFF
abundance: .
v_gene: TRBV7-9
len: 14
d_gene: .
j_gene: TRBJ1-4

CDR3nt: TGCGCCAGCAGCCAATCCAGGGGTCCCGGCTACGAGCAGTACTTC
CDR3aa: CASSQSRGPGYEQYF
abundance: .
v_gene: TRBV4-3
len: 15
d_gene: .
j_gene: TRBJ2-7

CDR3nt: TGCGCCAGCAGCTCGGCCAGAGGAGCGGCTGCCGGGGAGGAGCAGTTCTTC
CDR3aa: CASSSARGAAAGEEQFF
abundance: few
v_gene: TRBV5-1
len: 17
d_gene: .
j_gene: TRBJ2-1

CDR3nt: TGTGCCAGCAGCACGGGACTAGCGGGAAACAATGAGCAGTTCTTC
CDR3aa: CASSTGLAGNNEQFF
abundance: few
v_gene: TRBV7-7
len: 15
d_gene: TRBD2
j_gene: TRBJ2-1

CDR3nt: TGTGCCAGCTCCCGTAGCGGCCCCTACGAGCAGTACTTC
CDR3aa: CASSRSGPYEQYF
abundance: .
v_gene: TRBV7-2
len: 13
d_gene: .
j_gene: TRBJ2-7

CDR3nt: TGCGCCAGCAGCCAAGGACTAGCGGGGATTAGCTCCTACGAGCAGTACTTC
CDR3aa: CASSQGLAGISSYEQYF
abundance: .
v_gene: TRBV4-1
len: 17
d_gene: TRBD2
j_gene: TRBJ2-7

CDR3nt: TGTGCCAGAAGCCCCGACAGGGGGCAGGGCAATGAGCAGTTCTTC
CDR3aa: CARSPDRGQGNEQFF
abundance: few
v_gene: TRBV5-3
len: 15
d_gene: TRBD1
j_gene: TRBJ2-1

CDR3nt: TGTGCCAGCAGCTCCCCAACTAGGACCTCCTACAATGAGCAGTTCTTC
CDR3aa: CASSSPTRTSYNEQFF
abundance: .
v_gene: TRBV7-8
len: 16
d_gene: .
j_gene: TRBJ2-1

CDR3nt: TGTGCCAGCAGCCAAGATGGTTTTACTGTGGGATATTCGGGGGAGACCCAGTACTTC
CDR3aa: CASSQDGFTVGYSGETQYF
abundance: .
v_gene: TRBV4-2
len: 19
d_gene: .
j_gene: TRBJ2-5

CDR3nt: TGTGCCAGCAGCTTCGGACTAGCGGGAGGGACAGATACGCAGTATTTT
CDR3aa: CASSFGLAGGTDTQYF
abundance: .
v_gene: TRBV7-2
len: 16
d_gene: TRBD2
j_gene: TRBJ2-3

CDR3nt: TGTGCCACCAGCAGAGATCGGAGGAACTATGGCTACACCTTC
CDR3aa: CATSRDRRNYGYTF
abundance: .
v_gene: TRBV15
len: 14
d_gene: .
j_gene: TRBJ1-2

CDR3nt: TGTGCCAGCAGCTCCCGGACAGGGGGTGATACGCAGTATTTT
CDR3aa: CASSSRTGGDTQYF
abundance: .
v_gene: TRBV7-2
len: 14
d_gene: TRBD1
j_gene: TRBJ2-3

CDR3nt: TGCGCCAGCGCCCAGCTAGCGGGAGCGTCTTACGAGCAGTACTTC
CDR3aa: CASAQLAGASYEQYF
abundance: .
v_gene: TRBV4-1
len: 15
d_gene: TRBD2
j_gene: TRBJ2-7

CDR3nt: TGTGCCAGCAGTCTCCCCCCAGATACTGGCTACACCTTC
CDR3aa: CASSLPPDTGYTF
abundance: .
v_gene: TRBV27
len: 13
d_gene: .
j_gene: TRBJ1-2

CDR3nt: TGTGCCAGCAGTTTCCTTGACCAGACAGGTCTCTATGGCTACACCTTC
CDR3aa: CASSFLDQTGLYGYTF
abundance: .
v_gene: TRBV28
len: 16
d_gene: .
j_gene: TRBJ1-2

CDR3nt: TGTGCCAGTCCAGAATCCCCAGGACAGGGAGGATACGAGCAGTACTTC
CDR3aa: CASPESPGQGGYEQYF
abundance: .
v_gene: TRBV19
len: 16
d_gene: TRBD1
j_gene: TRBJ2-7

CDR3nt: TGTGCCAGCTCACGAAACCTCCCGGGACAGTGGGGCACGGCAGATACGCAGTATTTT
CDR3aa: CASSRNLPGQWGTADTQYF
abundance: .
v_gene: TRBV18
len: 19
d_gene: TRBD1
j_gene: TRBJ2-3

CDR3nt: TGTGCCAGCAGGGGTTGGCGGGAGGACCTCACCGGGGAGCTGTTTTTT
CDR3aa: CASRGWREDLTGELFF
abundance: .
v_gene: TRBV5-8
len: 16
d_gene: TRBD2
j_gene: TRBJ2-2

CDR3nt: TGTGCCAGCAGCTTGGGACAGGGGCGAAGGGACGAGCAGTACTTC
CDR3aa: CASSLGQGRRDEQYF
abundance: .
v_gene: TRBV7-8
len: 15
d_gene: TRBD1
j_gene: TRBJ2-7

CDR3nt: TGTGCCACCAGGGGGACTAGCGGTTCCAATGAGCAGTTCTTC
CDR3aa: CATRGTSGSNEQFF
abundance: .
v_gene: TRBV11-2
len: 14
d_gene: TRBD2
j_gene: TRBJ2-1

CDR3nt: TGTGCCAGTAGCCCCTGGGGCAGGGGGGTCTCAGATACGCAGTATTTT
CDR3aa: CASSPWGRGVSDTQYF
abundance: .
v_gene: TRBV19
len: 16
d_gene: .
j_gene: TRBJ2-3

CDR3nt: TGTGCCAGCACGAGACTCCCTTACAATGAGCAGTTCTTC
CDR3aa: CASTRLPYNEQFF
abundance: .
v_gene: TRBV27
len: 13
d_gene: .
j_gene: TRBJ2-1

CDR3nt: TGTTCCAGCAGCTTAGGGGCGGGCGACGCTGAAGCTTTCTTT
CDR3aa: CSSSLGAGDAEAFF
abundance: .
v_gene: TRBV7-9
len: 14
d_gene: .
j_gene: TRBJ1-1

CDR3nt: TGTGCCAGCAGCCAAGATAAGGGGACAGGCAATTCACCCCTCCACTTT
CDR3aa: CASSQDKGTGNSPLHF
abundance: .
v_gene: TRBV14
len: 16
d_gene: TRBD1
j_gene: TRBJ1-6

CDR3nt: TGTGCCAGCACCGGGACTAACCCGAACACCGGGGAGCTGTTTTTT
CDR3aa: CASTGTNPNTGELFF
abundance: .
v_gene: TRBV6-1
len: 15
d_gene: TRBD2
j_gene: TRBJ2-2

CDR3nt: TGTGCCAGCAGCCCCCGGGACAGGGGAAACACCATATATTTT
CDR3aa: CASSPRDRGNTIYF
abundance: once
v_gene: TRBV9
len: 14
d_gene: TRBD1
j_gene: TRBJ1-3

CDR3nt: TGTGCCACCAGCAGACCCGACAGGGCCTACGAGCAGTACTTC
CDR3aa: CATSRPDRAYEQYF
abundance: .
v_gene: TRBV15
len: 14
d_gene: TRBD1
j_gene: TRBJ2-7

CDR3nt: TGTGCCAGCAGTCCCCCTCGACCGGGACTTGTGGCCGATGAGCAGTTCTTC
CDR3aa: CASSPPRPGLVADEQFF
abundance: once
v_gene: TRBV28
len: 17
d_gene: .
j_gene: TRBJ2-1

CDR3nt: TGCGCCAGCAGCTTGAGGCGGGAGAGCTCCGTCTTATACGAGCAGTACTTC
CDR3aa: CASSLRRESSVLYEQYF
abundance: .
v_gene: TRBV5-1
len: 17
d_gene: TRBD2
j_gene: TRBJ2-7

CDR3nt: TGTGCCAGTAGTATAATAGGCCAGGGGGCGCTCAACTATGGCTACACCTTC
CDR3aa: CASSIIGQGALNYGYTF
abundance: few
v_gene: TRBV19
len: 17
d_gene: TRBD1
j_gene: TRBJ1-2

CDR3nt: TGTGCCAGCAGGAAACAGGGCAATCAGCCCCAGCATTTT
CDR3aa: CASRKQGNQPQHF
abundance: once
v_gene: TRBV28
len: 13
d_gene: .
j_gene: TRBJ1-5

CDR3nt: TGTGCCACCAGCAGAGCCCCGACAGGGGTGGAGACCCAGTACTTC
CDR3aa: CATSRAPTGVETQYF
abundance: .
v_gene: TRBV15
len: 15
d_gene: TRBD1
j_gene: TRBJ2-5

CDR3nt: TGTGCCAGCAGTCCACTAGCGGGAGAGTACAATGAGCAGTTCTTC
CDR3aa: CASSPLAGEYNEQFF
abundance: many
v_gene: TRBV6-4
len: 15
d_gene: TRBD2
j_gene: TRBJ2-1

CDR3nt: TGTGCCAGCAGTTCAGGAGGGGTCCGTAATCAGCCCCAGCATTTT
CDR3aa: CASSSGGVRNQPQHF
abundance: .
v_gene: TRBV28
len: 15
d_gene: .
j_gene: TRBJ1-5

CDR3nt: TGTGCCAGCTCACCACAGGAGCAAGAGTCCCAGTACTTC
CDR3aa: CASSPQEQESQYF
abundance: few
v_gene: TRBV18
len: 13
d_gene: .
j_gene: TRBJ2-5

CDR3nt: TGTGCCAGCAGAAGGACTAGCGGAGAGACCCAGTACTTC
CDR3aa: CASRRTSGETQYF
abundance: .
v_gene: TRBV28
len: 13
d_gene: TRBD2
j_gene: TRBJ2-5

CDR3nt: TGTGCCAGTAGTATCGCGGCCTCGGGGAACACCATATATTTT
CDR3aa: CASSIAASGNTIYF
abundance: .
v_gene: TRBV19
len: 14
d_gene: .
j_gene: TRBJ1-3

CDR3nt: TGTGCCAGCAGTTACTCGATTGCAGGGGGCTCCTACGAGCAGTACTTC
CDR3aa: CASSYSIAGGSYEQYF
abundance: few
v_gene: TRBV6-5
len: 16
d_gene: TRBD1
j_gene: TRBJ2-7

CDR3nt: TGTGCCAGCAGCGTAGACAGGGGAACTGAGCAGTTCTTC
CDR3aa: CASSVDRGTEQFF
abundance: .
v_gene: TRBV9
len: 13
d_gene: TRBD1
j_gene: TRBJ2-1

CDR3nt: TGTGCCAGTAGTATGGGCCTGATTTCCTACGAGCAGTACTTC
CDR3aa: CASSMGLISYEQYF
abundance: .
v_gene: TRBV19
len: 14
d_gene: .
j_gene: TRBJ2-7